Here is one TCR beta chain with its context. Trimming shortened V by 1 base and J by 7 bases, and 11 bases separated the two germline ends. CDR3 length equals 15 residues. Germline loops: CDR1 LGHDT, CDR2 YNNKEL (reference sequence). Assay used: immunoSEQ multiplex PCR; TCRdb lists only in-frame clones, some missing. The data hold almost 80,000 clones, with roughly four fifths observed a single time. These data belong to a study of blood T cell repertoires in COVID-19. Sequencing used peripheral blood. The sequence was collected from an older woman with acute or convalescent COVID-19. The chain carries TRBV3-1 (or the pseudogene TRBV3-2) and TRBJ1-6; D remains unclear. The CDR3 loop reads CASSQGGGKNSPLHF. CDR3 DNA: TGTGCCAGCAGCCAAGGAGGAGGGAAGAATTCACCCCTCCACTTT.